This TCR beta chain was identified in a study of cytomegalovirus exposure and HLA in healthy donors. Both 60 Vbeta primers and 13 Jbeta primers went into the PCR. The assay was immunoSEQ multiplex PCR, and TCRdb's table has in-frame clones only and misses some. The sample shows 150,000 or so clones, roughly 66% of them seen only once. On this clone: Its matching antigen is unknown.

Study results and limitations: DRB1 had the most TCR associations and HLA-C the fewest, a later analysis found, with rates varying by HLA locus.

V trimming: 0 bases; J trimming: 5 bases; junction bases outside the gene matches: 11. CDR3 length: 18 residues. Germline CDR1 MNHNS, CDR2 SASEGT. The receptor was derived from a woman aged 18-29 years in good health and CMV-seronegative. The chain combines TRBV6-1 with TRBJ2-5, with TRBD1 matching 11 bases. Sequencing was performed on PBMCs. This CDR3 is CASSEAVGTGGIEETQYF. The CDR3 DNA is TGTGCCAGCAGTGAAGCAGTTGGGACAGGGGGTATTGAGGAGACCCAGTACTTC.